This is a list of T cell receptor beta chains from one sample in a study of shared clonotypes between healthy human individuals. Some clones are missing from TCRdb's copy, which holds only in-frame ones; the method was immunoSEQ multiplex PCR. The sample yields around 2.1 million clones, about 92% seen once. Source material: naive CD8+ T cells from PBMCs. All receptors come from a man between 18 and 29 years old in good health. Some clones in this sample may be carry-over from other donors' samples. The CDR3 runs from the conserved cysteine through the conserved F or W. The D gene is left open where the match is weak. Clone size is given for some rows only: seen once, a few or many times, or a class if the clone is expanded.

>TRBV4-1|NA|TRBJ1-4|NA
CASSPWGAGTNEKLFF
TGCGCCAGCAGCCCTTGGGGGGCAGGAACTAATGAAAAACTGTTTTTT
>TRBV5-1|NA|TRBJ1-2|TRBD1
CASSSDRDYGYTF
TGCGCCAGCAGCTCGGACAGGGACTATGGCTACACCTTC
>TRBV9|few|TRBJ1-1|TRBD1
CASSSRGHTEAFF
TGTGCCAGCAGCTCCAGGGGGCACACTGAAGCTTTCTTT
>TRBV19|NA|TRBJ1-5|NA
CASSLGTMGYSNQPQHF
TGTGCCAGTAGTCTCGGGACCATGGGATATAGCAATCAGCCCCAGCATTTT
>TRBV9|NA|TRBJ2-1|NA
CASSALFYSSYNEQFF
TGTGCCAGCAGCGCCCTTTTCTATTCCTCCTACAATGAGCAGTTCTTC
>TRBV7-9|NA|TRBJ2-3|NA
CASSGERVDSTDTQYF
TGTGCCAGCAGCGGGGAGAGGGTTGATAGCACAGATACGCAGTATTTT
>TRBV7-8|NA|TRBJ2-7|NA
CASSLGLGTEQYF
TGTGCCAGCAGCTTAGGTTTGGGGACCGAGCAGTACTTC
>TRBV27|NA|TRBJ2-5|NA
CASSQGGRGQETQYF
TGTGCCAGCAGCCAGGGTGGCAGGGGCCAAGAGACCCAGTACTTC
>TRBV7-9|NA|TRBJ2-5|TRBD1
CASSRPTGTYQETQYF
TGTGCCAGCAGCCGACCGACAGGGACATACCAAGAGACCCAGTACTTC
>TRBV5-4|once|TRBJ2-1|NA
CASSLDVGEQFF
TGTGCCAGCAGCTTGGATGTCGGGGAGCAGTTCTTC
>TRBV28|NA|TRBJ1-1|TRBD1
CASKDRSWAEAFF
TGTGCCAGCAAGGACAGGTCTTGGGCTGAAGCTTTCTTT
>TRBV28|NA|TRBJ2-7|NA
CASSRDSGSYEQYF
TGTGCCAGCAGTCGGGACAGCGGGAGCTACGAGCAGTACTTC
>TRBV9|NA|TRBJ2-7|NA
CASSVGGAAYEQYF
TGTGCCAGCAGCGTAGGGGGTGCCGCCTACGAGCAGTACTTC
>TRBV5-1|NA|TRBJ2-2|NA
CASREGSTGELFF
TGCGCCAGCAGGGAGGGGTCCACCGGGGAGCTGTTTTTT